The 30 T cell receptor beta chains reported below all come from one sample, sequenced in a study of T cell responses to AZD1222 COVID-19 vaccine. This table comes from immunoSEQ multiplex PCR, and its TCRdb copy is limited to in-frame clones, with some not included. The sample shows over 85,000 clones, roughly 83% of them seen only once. The sequenced sample was peripheral blood, obtained on day 0 of AZD1222 vaccination. These receptors originate from an adult in good health.

The V call is TRBV28, the J call TRBJ2-7, with D uncertain. V lost 1 base and J lost 7, with 8 bases in between. The length of the CDR3 is 12 residues. Germline V CDR1 and CDR2: MDHEN, SYDVKM. CDR3 DNA: TGTGCCAGCAGTTTATCGGTCGGGGAGCAGTACTTC. Translation gives CASSLSVGEQYF.

The chain has TRBV9 and TRBJ1-2; no firm D call. Deletions cut 4 bases from V and 5 bases from J, with 12 bases between. This CDR3 comprises 13 residues. Germline V gene sequence: CDR1 SGDLS, CDR2 YYNGEE. CDR3 coding DNA: TGTGCCAGCAGCCCCCGGGAGTATTATGGCTACACCTTC. This codes for CASSPREYYGYTF.

The V and J genes are TRBV13 and TRBJ1-2, with unresolved D. V was clipped by 0 bases and J by 4 bases, with 6 bases between them. The CDR3 extends over 13 amino acids. The V gene's germline CDR1 is PRHDT and CDR2 FYEKMQ (reference sequence). The DNA of the CDR3 is TGTGCCAGCAGCTTAGGGATCTTCTATGGCTACACCTTC. It yields the protein CASSLGIFYGYTF.

The CDR3 sequence is CASTPTGGTYEQYF. CDR3 bases: TGTGCCAGCACCCCCACCGGGGGAACCTACGAGCAGTACTTC. The V call is TRBV28, the J call TRBJ2-7; D is perhaps TRBD2 (6 bases). Germline CDR1 reads MDHEN; CDR2 reads SYDVKM. This CDR3 is 14 amino acids long. Between the trimmed V and J ends, which lost 7 bases and 2 bases, there was a span of 15 bases.

This clone was observed a single time. The chain joins TRBV7-2 to TRBJ2-7; possibly TRBD1 for D (6 bases). The CDR3 sequence is 12 residues long. Trimming removed 4 bases from V and 12 bases from J, with 16 bases in between. Germline assignment: CDR1 SGHTA and CDR2 FQGNSA. The CDR3 spells CASSSQGILPYF. The CDR3 DNA reads TGTGCCAGCAGCTCCCAGGGGATTCTGCCGTACTTC.

The rearrangement joins TRBV29-1 to TRBJ2-5, with D possibly being TRBD1 (6 bases). CDR3 size: 11 residues. Germline values: CDR1 SQVTM, CDR2 ANQGSEA. Trimming removed 5 bases from V and 3 bases from J, with 7 bases in between. The CDR3 sequence: CSVRQEETQYF. The CDR3 coding sequence is TGCAGCGTTCGACAGGAAGAGACCCAGTACTTC.

This clone was detected only a few times. The chain has TRBV6-5 and TRBJ1-1, with 8 bases lining up with TRBD1. The CDR3 has 13 residues. CDR1 is MNHEY, CDR2 SVGAGI, per germline. V dropped 4 bases and J dropped 7; count of bases not matched to a gene: 5. The CDR3 here is CASSSRGRIEAFF. The CDR3 DNA is TGTGCCAGCAGTTCCAGGGGGCGGATTGAAGCTTTCTTT.

The chain employs TRBV7-9 and TRBJ2-2, with D hard to call. Trimming removed 2 bases at V and 5 bases at J, with 12 bases between. Germline loops: CDR1 SEHNR, CDR2 FQNEAQ (reference sequence). CDR3 length: 15 residues. CDR3 sequence: CASSLSGRGTGELFF. In DNA, the CDR3 is TGTGCCAGCAGCTTAAGTGGGCGCGGTACCGGGGAGCTGTTTTTT.

V gene TRBV7-9 combines with J gene TRBJ2-7, with a tentative D call TRBD2 (5 bases). Looked up from germline, CDR1 is SEHNR and CDR2 is FQNEAQ (reference sequence). The V and J ends lost 7 bases and 5 bases respectively, with 18 bases between them. This CDR3 has 14 residues. The CDR3 DNA reads TGTGCCAGCACTCTCAGGCAGGAGGCTCACGAGCAGTACGTC. This sequence encodes CASTLRQEAHEQYV.

The chain joins TRBV29-1 to TRBJ1-4; 7 positions agree with TRBD1. This CDR3 is 14 amino acids long. The V segment lost 6 bases and the J segment 0 bases; nucleotides outside the gene matches: 4. Per germline, CDR1 SQVTM and CDR2 ANQGSEA. CDR3 in amino acids: CSVADRATNEKLFF. DNA for the CDR3: TGCAGCGTCGCAGACAGGGCAACTAATGAAAAACTGTTTTTT.

This clone has at least ten counts. The chain employs TRBV6-2 or TRBV6-3 and TRBJ1-2, with D maybe TRBD1 (5 bases). Germline CDR1 is MNHEY and CDR2 is SVGEGT. The CDR3 has 13 amino acids. V was cut by 2 bases and J by 7 bases, with 11 bases left in between. CDR3 protein: CASSYGQKGGYTF. DNA of the CDR3: TGTGCCAGCAGTTACGGACAAAAAGGTGGCTACACCTTC.

This chain connects TRBV15 to TRBJ2-7, with D perhaps matching TRBD1 (6 bases). This CDR3 region has 14 residues. Trimming took 4 bases from V and 1 from J, leaving 11 bases between them. Germline V gene data show CDR1 as LNHNV and CDR2 as YYDKDF (reference sequence). In DNA, the CDR3 is TGTGCCACCAGCATTTCACAGGGATCCTACGAGCAGTACTTC. This encodes CATSISQGSYEQYF.

This clone occurred once. This chain uses TRBV7-9 with TRBJ1-3; D is unclear. In germline, CDR1 is SEHNR, CDR2 FQNEAQ (reference sequence). The V end lost 6 bases, the J end lost 0 bases, and 9 bases lay between the germline ends. CDR3 length: 14 residues. The CDR3 protein is CASSSVHSGNTIYF. The CDR3 DNA sequence: TGTGCCAGCAGTTCCGTCCACTCTGGAAACACCATATATTTT.

In regard to this clone: The identical CDR3 is also encoded by other nucleotide sequences in the sample. In DNA form, the CDR3 reads TGCGCCAGCAGCTCAGGACAGTCGGGGAATGAGCAGTTCTTC. Residues: CASSSGQSGNEQFF. The rearrangement joins TRBV5-1 to TRBJ2-1; D is perhaps TRBD1 (6 bases). Germline V gene data show CDR1 as SGHRS and CDR2 as YFSETQ. V was clipped by 3 bases and J by 7 bases, with 14 bases between them. This CDR3 has 14 amino acids.

The chain is built from TRBV28 and TRBJ1-2; D is possibly TRBD1 (5 bases). This CDR3 is built from 15 residues. The germline V gene has CDR1 MDHEN and CDR2 SYDVKM. Between the trimmed V and J ends, which lost 4 bases and 8 bases, there was a span of 20 bases. The CDR3 protein is CASSSYLSGGRGYTF. The CDR3 nucleotides are TGTGCCAGCAGTTCCTATCTGAGCGGGGGTCGAGGCTACACCTTC.

The genes are TRBV25-1 and TRBJ1-5; maybe TRBD1 (6 bases). The CDR3 contains 13 residues. CDR1 MGHDK and CDR2 SYGVNS come from the germline V gene. Trimming left V 7 bases short and J 2 bases short, with 9 bases between. The CDR3 DNA reads TGTGCCAGCACAGGGGTGGGCAATCAGCCCCAGCATTTT. Its translation is CASTGVGNQPQHF. The full variable domain, its missing parts supplied by reference TRBV25-1 and TRBJ1-5, is EADIYQTPRYLVIGTGKKITLECSQTMGHDKMYWYQQDPGMELHLIHYSYGVNSTEKGDLSSESTVSRIRTEHFPLTLESARPSHTSQYLCASTGVGNQPQHFGDGTRLSIL.

The chain employs TRBV7-8 and TRBJ2-7; 8 bases match TRBD1. Trimming cost V 4 bases and J 5 bases; bases outside gene matches: 4. The CDR3 totals 13 residues. Germline CDR1 and CDR2: SGHVS and FQNEAQ. The DNA for the CDR3 is TGTGCCAGCAGCTGGGACAGGACTAACGAGCAGTACGTC. This codes for CASSWDRTNEQYV.

The chain recombines TRBV11-3 with TRBJ1-1; D is undetermined. The CDR3 extends over 13 amino acids. V lost 5 bases, J lost 3 bases, and 10 bases lay in between. The germline gives CDR1 SGHNT, CDR2 YENEEA. CDR3 loop: CASSQGPDTEAFF. The CDR3, as DNA: TGTGCCAGCAGCCAAGGGCCGGACACTGAAGCTTTCTTT.

CDR3 nucleotide sequence: TGTGCCAGCAGCTTATTGGCGGGGTACAATGAGCAGTTCTTC. Translated: CASSLLAGYNEQFF. V gene TRBV7-9 combines with J gene TRBJ2-1; possibly TRBD2 for D (6 bases). CDR3 length: 14 residues. Germline CDR1 and CDR2: SEHNR and FQNEAQ (reference sequence). Trimming removed 2 bases from V and 4 bases from J, with 9 bases in between.

The CDR3 is CASSQGLANSPLHF. The CDR3 DNA sequence: TGTGCCAGCAGCCAAGGGTTGGCTAATTCACCCCTCCACTTT. The rearrangement links TRBV3-1 (or the pseudogene TRBV3-2) to TRBJ1-6; D is undetermined. V was clipped by 1 base and J by 6 bases, with 7 bases between them. This CDR3 contains 14 residues. Germline V gene sequence: CDR1 LGHDT, CDR2 YNNKEL (reference sequence).

This chain connects TRBV7-9 to TRBJ2-7; 7 bases agree with TRBD2. J was trimmed by 2 bases and V by 7 bases; bases with no gene match: 8. CDR1 and CDR2 (germline): SEHNR, FQNEAQ (reference sequence). This CDR3 contains 14 residues. The CDR3 is CASTVASGTYEQYF. CDR3 bases: TGTGCCAGCACAGTGGCTAGCGGCACCTACGAGCAGTACTTC.

This chain joins TRBV14 and TRBJ2-7; D may correspond to TRBD1 or TRBD2 (5 bases each). The CDR3 contains 13 residues. V lost 4 bases and J 6 bases, leaving 13 bases between the germline ends. CDR1 is SGHDN, CDR2 FVKESK, per germline. The CDR3 bases are TGTGCCAGCAGCCTGACAGTGAGGGCCGAGCAGTACTTC. Protein sequence: CASSLTVRAEQYF.

V and J are TRBV14 and TRBJ1-2; tentatively, D is TRBD1 (5 bases). The CDR3 extends over 15 amino acids. Germline V CDR1 and CDR2: SGHDN, FVKESK. V dropped 1 base and J dropped 4 bases, with 13 bases sitting between them. The CDR3 protein is CASSQGEGTVYGYTF. The CDR3 DNA reads as TGTGCCAGCAGCCAAGGGGAGGGGACGGTCTATGGCTACACCTTC.

For this clone: The junction and the germline gene differ at one end; a read error may be behind it. The J gene is TRBJ2-2, the V gene TRBV7-7; D is unresolved. The CDR3 totals 15 residues. The germline V gene encodes CDR1 SSHAT and CDR2 FNYEAQ (reference sequence). The CDR3 coding sequence is TGTGCTAGCAGCCCCTTTAGCCCTAACACCGGGGAGCTGTTTTTT. As protein: CASSPFSPNTGELFF.

This chain links TRBV21-1 with TRBJ2-7; TRBD1 is the table's D call and was not checked against the DNA. TRBV21-1 is shown as a pseudogene. CDR3 length: 15 residues. For the CDR3, the DNA is TGTGCCAGCAGCAATTCCGGGACAGAGGAATACGAGCAGTACTTC. It is translated as CASSNSGTEEYEQYF.

Note on this clone: At one end the junction does not follow the germline gene, possibly because of a read error. The chain recombines TRBV4-2 with TRBJ1-2, with a weak D call TRBD1 (5 bases). The CDR3 length is 15 residues. The V gene's germline CDR1 is LGHNA and CDR2 YNFKEQ. CDR3 coding DNA: TGTGCCAGCAGCAAAGATCTAGGGGACCTCGGGGGCTACACCTTC. Its translation is CASSKDLGDLGGYTF.

The genes are TRBV6-5 and TRBJ1-1; possible D gene TRBD1, 6 bases. This CDR3 comprises 14 residues. V lost 4 bases and J lost 4, with 13 bases in between. Germline V gene lookup returns CDR1 MNHEY and CDR2 SVGAGI. CDR3 protein: CASSWGQGITEAFF. For the CDR3, the DNA is TGTGCCAGCAGTTGGGGGCAGGGGATCACTGAAGCTTTCTTT.

This chain links TRBV11-3 with TRBJ1-5; tentative D call: TRBD1 (6 bases). CDR3 length: 13 residues. The V and J ends lost 5 bases and 5 bases respectively, with 10 bases between them. Germline V gene lookup returns CDR1 SGHNT and CDR2 YENEEA. CDR3 sequence (DNA): TGTGCCAGCAGCGTGGACAGTCATCAGCCCCAGCATTTT. Protein sequence: CASSVDSHQPQHF. The full variable domain, with the rest looked up from reference TRBV11-3 and TRBJ1-5, is EAGVVQSPRYKIIEKKQPVAFWCNPISGHNTLYWYLQNLGQGPELLIRYENEEAVDDSQLPKDRFSAERLKGVDSTLKIQPAELGDSAVYLCASSVDSHQPQHFGDGTRLSIL.

In this sample, this clone turned up a few times. In the same sample, other DNA sequences code for this CDR3. The chain carries TRBV4-3 and TRBJ1-3; 7 nucleotides agree with TRBD1. The CDR3 totals 14 residues. The V and J ends lost 3 bases and 4 bases, in that order; junction bases with no gene match: 3. Germline CDR1 LGHNA, CDR2 YSLEER. The CDR3 sequence: CASSQDRNGNTIYF. CDR3 DNA: TGCGCCAGCAGCCAGGACAGGAACGGAAACACCATATATTTT.

This clone was found once. The J gene is TRBJ1-1, the V gene TRBV5-1; D is unclear. Germline CDR1 is SGHRS and CDR2 is YFSETQ. The CDR3 is 12 residues long. Trimming pared 4 bases from V and 1 base from J, leaving 5 bases between. CDR3 nucleotides: TGCGCCAGCAGCCCGGGGAACACTGAAGCTTTCTTT. Amino acids: CASSPGNTEAFF. The full variable domain, with the rest looked up from reference TRBV5-1 and TRBJ1-1, is KAGVTQTPRYLIKTRGQQVTLSCSPISGHRSVSWYQQTPGQGLQFLFEYFSETQRNKGNFPGRFSGRQFSNSRSEMNVSTLELGDSALYLCASSPGNTEAFFGQGTRLTVV.